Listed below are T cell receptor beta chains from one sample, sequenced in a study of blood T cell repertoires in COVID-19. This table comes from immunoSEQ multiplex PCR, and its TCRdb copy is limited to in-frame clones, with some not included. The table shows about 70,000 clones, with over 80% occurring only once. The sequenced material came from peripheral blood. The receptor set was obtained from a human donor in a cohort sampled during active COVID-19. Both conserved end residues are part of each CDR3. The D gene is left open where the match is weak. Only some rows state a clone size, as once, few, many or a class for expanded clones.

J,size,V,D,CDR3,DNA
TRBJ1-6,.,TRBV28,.,CASQRDSPLHF,TGTGCCAGCCAGCGGGATTCACCCCTCCACTTT
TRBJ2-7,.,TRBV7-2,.,CASSSIPYEQYF,TGTGCCAGCAGCTCCATTCCCTACGAGCAGTACTTC
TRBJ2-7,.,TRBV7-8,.,CASSIREGLNEQYF,TGTGCCAGCAGCATCAGGGAAGGTTTAAACGAGCAGTACTTC
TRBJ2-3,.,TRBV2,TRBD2,CASTRLAGKTDTQYF,TGTGCCAGCACCAGACTAGCGGGGAAAACAGATACGCAGTATTTT
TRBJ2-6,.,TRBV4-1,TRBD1,CASSLTGPSGANVLTF,TGCGCCAGCAGCCTGACAGGGCCCTCTGGGGCCAACGTCCTGACTTTC
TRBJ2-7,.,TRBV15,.,CATRGGYEQYF,TGTGCCACCAGAGGGGGATACGAGCAGTACTTC
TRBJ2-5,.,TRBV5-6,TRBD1,CASSRAGRQGEETQYF,TGTGCCAGCAGCCGCGCGGGGCGACAGGGGGAAGAGACCCAGTACTTC
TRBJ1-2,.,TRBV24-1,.,CATSDLGEQGNYGYTF,TGTGCCACCAGTGATTTGGGAGAACAGGGTAACTATGGCTACACCTTC
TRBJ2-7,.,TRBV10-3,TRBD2,CASGSGGTTYEQYF,TGTGCCAGTGGTAGCGGGGGGACGACCTACGAGCAGTACTTC
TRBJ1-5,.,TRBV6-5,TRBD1,CASSSAGGIGNQPQHF,TGTGCCAGCAGTTCCGCAGGGGGGATCGGCAATCAGCCCCAGCATTTT
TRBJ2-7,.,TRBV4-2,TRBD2,CASSQGGGGPNEQYF,TGTGCCAGCAGCCAAGGTGGGGGAGGGCCAAACGAGCAGTACTTC
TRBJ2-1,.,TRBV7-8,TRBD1,CASSLGGQGSYNEQFF,TGTGCCAGCAGCTTAGGGGGACAGGGGTCCTACAATGAGCAGTTCTTC
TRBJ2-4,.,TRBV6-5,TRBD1,CASSPGQGKNIQYF,TGTGCCAGCAGCCCCGGACAGGGAAAAAACATTCAGTACTTC
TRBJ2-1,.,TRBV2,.,CASSGGGNEQFF,TGTGCCAGCAGTGGGGGAGGTAATGAGCAGTTCTTC
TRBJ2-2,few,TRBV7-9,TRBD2,CASSRLGGTGELFF,TGTGCCAGCAGCCGACTCGGGGGGACCGGGGAGCTGTTTTTT
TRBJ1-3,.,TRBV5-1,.,CASSPETGGGGNTIYF,TGCGCCAGCAGCCCCGAGACCGGGGGAGGTGGAAACACCATATATTTT
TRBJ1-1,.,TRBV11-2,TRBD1,CASSTIAANRGEAFF,TGTGCCAGCAGCACTATTGCAGCCAACAGGGGTGAGGCTTTCTTT
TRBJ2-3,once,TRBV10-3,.,CAISGRGPEGGTDTQYF,TGTGCCATCAGTGGGCGGGGACCCGAGGGGGGGACAGATACGCAGTATTTT
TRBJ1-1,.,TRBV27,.,CASSSSKARLPNTEAFF,TGTGCCAGCAGTTCCAGCAAAGCCAGACTCCCGAACACTGAAGCTTTCTTT
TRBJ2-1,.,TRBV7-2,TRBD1,CASSPDRDEQFF,TGTGCCAGCAGCCCGGACAGGGACGAGCAGTTCTTC
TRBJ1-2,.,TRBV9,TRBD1,CASSRNRQGAVSLYTF,TGTGCCAGCAGCCGCAATCGACAGGGGGCGGTCTCCCTCTACACCTTC
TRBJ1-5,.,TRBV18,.,CASSQSPDQPQHF,TGTGCCAGCTCCCAAAGCCCTGATCAGCCCCAGCATTTT
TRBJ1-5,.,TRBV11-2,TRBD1,CASGRDRDQPQHF,TGTGCCAGCGGGCGGGACAGAGATCAGCCCCAGCATTTT
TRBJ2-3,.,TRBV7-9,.,CASSYNRAGVVDTQYF,TGTGCCAGCAGCTATAACAGGGCCGGTGTTGTGGATACGCAGTATTTT
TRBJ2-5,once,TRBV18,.,CASSPPGSETQYF,TGTGCCAGCTCACCACCGGGTAGCGAGACCCAGTACTTC
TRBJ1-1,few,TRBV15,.,CATSRDVGPNTEAFF,TGTGCCACCAGCAGAGATGTTGGGCCGAACACTGAAGCTTTCTTT
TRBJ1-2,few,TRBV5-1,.,CASSLQGDWNYGYTF,TGCGCCAGCAGCTTGCAAGGGGATTGGAACTATGGCTACACCTTC
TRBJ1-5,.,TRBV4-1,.,CASSQVHSNQPQHF,TGCGCCAGCAGCCAAGTACATAGCAATCAGCCCCAGCATTTT
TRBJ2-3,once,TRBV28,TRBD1,CASSFDGDRGTDTQYF,TGTGCCAGCAGTTTCGACGGGGACAGGGGCACAGATACGCAGTATTTT
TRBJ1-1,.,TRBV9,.,CASSGIQGNTEAFF,TGTGCCAGCAGCGGGATACAGGGGAACACTGAAGCTTTCTTT
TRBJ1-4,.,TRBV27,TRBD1,CASSLRDRENEKLFF,TGTGCCAGCAGTTTGCGGGACAGGGAAAATGAAAAACTGTTTTTT
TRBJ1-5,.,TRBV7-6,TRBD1,CASSLVGTGGGSQPQHF,TGTGCCAGCAGCTTAGTAGGGACAGGGGGCGGGAGTCAGCCCCAGCATTTT
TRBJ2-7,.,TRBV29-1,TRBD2,CSVPGGTYEQYF,TGCAGCGTTCCCGGGGGGACCTACGAGCAGTACTTC
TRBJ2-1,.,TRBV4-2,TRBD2,CASSQRIAGNYNEQFF,TGTGCCAGCAGCCAAAGGATAGCGGGGAACTACAATGAGCAGTTCTTC
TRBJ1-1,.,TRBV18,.,CASSLGWGEYTEAFF,TGTGCCAGCTCACTTGGTTGGGGGGAGTACACTGAAGCTTTCTTT
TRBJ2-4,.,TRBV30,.,CAWNLVRENIQYF,TGTGCCTGGAACCTAGTCCGCGAAAACATTCAGTACTTC
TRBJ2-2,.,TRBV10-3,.,CAISERDRLANTGELFF,TGTGCCATCAGTGAGCGTGATCGGCTAGCAAACACTGGGGAGCTGTTTTTT
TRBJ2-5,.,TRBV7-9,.,CASSFRTAGSGVGAQYF,TGTGCCAGCAGCTTCCGGACAGCAGGATCTGGAGTGGGGGCCCAGTACTTC
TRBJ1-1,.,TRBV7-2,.,CASSLQGNTEAFF,TGTGCCAGCAGCTTACAGGGAAACACTGAAGCTTTCTTT
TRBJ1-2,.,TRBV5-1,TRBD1,CASSWNSGTGEGYTF,TGCGCCAGCAGCTGGAATTCCGGGACAGGGGAGGGCTACACCTTC
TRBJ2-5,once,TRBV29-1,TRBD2,CSVDGLAGGSAGETQYF,TGCAGCGTTGATGGACTAGCGGGAGGGAGCGCAGGGGAGACCCAGTACTTC
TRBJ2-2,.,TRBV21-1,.,CASWQGGRANTGELFF,TGTGCCAGCTGGCAAGGCGGGAGGGCGAACACCGGGGAGCTGTTTTTT
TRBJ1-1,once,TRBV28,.,CASSSMGSGTLPEAFF,TGTGCCAGCAGTTCTATGGGCTCCGGGACACTCCCTGAAGCTTTCTTT
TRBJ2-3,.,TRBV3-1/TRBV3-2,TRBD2,CASSQRTSGSTDTQYF,TGTGCCAGCAGCCAACGGACTAGCGGAAGCACAGATACGCAGTATTTT
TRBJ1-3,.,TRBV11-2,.,CASSLVGRRRGSGNTIYF,TGTGCCAGCAGCTTAGTGGGCAGGCGTCGGGGCTCTGGAAACACCATATATTTT
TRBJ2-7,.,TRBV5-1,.,CASSPETWTSLYEQYF,TGCGCCAGCAGCCCGGAGACGTGGACTTCCCTTTACGAGCAGTACTTC